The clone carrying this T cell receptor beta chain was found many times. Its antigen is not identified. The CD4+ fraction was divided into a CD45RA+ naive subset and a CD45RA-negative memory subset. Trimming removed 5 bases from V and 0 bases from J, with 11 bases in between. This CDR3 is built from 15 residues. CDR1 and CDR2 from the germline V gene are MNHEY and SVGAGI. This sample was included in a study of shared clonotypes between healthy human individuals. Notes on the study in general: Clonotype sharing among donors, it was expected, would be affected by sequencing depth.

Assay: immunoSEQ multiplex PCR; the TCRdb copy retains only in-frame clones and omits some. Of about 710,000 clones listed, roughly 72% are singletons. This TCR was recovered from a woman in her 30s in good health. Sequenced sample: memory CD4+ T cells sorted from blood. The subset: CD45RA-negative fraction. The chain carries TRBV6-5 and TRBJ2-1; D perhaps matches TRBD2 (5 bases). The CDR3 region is CASSQSGSSYNEQFF. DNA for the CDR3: TGTGCCAGCAGTCAAAGCGGAAGCTCCTACAATGAGCAGTTCTTC.